The sequence of this TCR beta chain was determined in a study of a mutant IDH1 vaccine in newly diagnosed glioma. About the research overall: Weeks 1, 3, 5, 7, 11, 15, 19 and 23 were when patients received their eight vaccinations. Vaccination followed radiotherapy alone by 4-6 weeks, or accompanied temozolomide cycles. Study-wide points: Shifts in the top peripheral T cell clonotypes seemed unrelated to pseudoprogression.

About this clone itself: The target antigen is unknown.

The CDR3 is made up of 14 amino acids. Per the germline V gene, CDR1 is LNHNV and CDR2 is YYDKDF (reference sequence). The ends were cut back, 4 bases at V and 7 bases at J, with 13 bases in the middle. Clones were read by immunoSEQ multiplex PCR, and TCRdb kept only the in-frame ones, dropping some. Here the sample spans tens of thousands of clones, roughly 81% being singletons. Time point in this sample: week 23, last vaccination. All doses held 300 ug of mutant IDH1 20-mer peptide, with topical imiquimod. In every donor, the tumor was a new WHO grade 3 or 4 IDH1-mutant, ATRX-lost astrocytoma. This chain uses TRBV15 with TRBJ1-4, with D tentatively TRBD1 (5 bases). The receptor's source is a woman aged 40 to 50 with glioma. Some clones in this sample may be carry-over from other donors' samples. Material: PBMCs, obtained from a glioma patient whose treatment included an IDH1 peptide vaccine. CDR3 nucleotides: TGTGCCACCAGCACCGGGACGGCTCTTGAAAAACTGTTTTTT. It encodes CATSTGTALEKLFF.